A single sample is the source of the 11 T cell receptor beta chains below, sequenced in a study of blood T cell repertoires in COVID-19. Sequenced by immunoSEQ multiplex PCR; TCRdb stores in-frame clones only, minus some. The sample holds under 150,000 clones, roughly 90% seen once. The source material was PBMCs or T cells enriched from blood (not recorded which). Source of these receptors: a woman in her twenties or thirties with acute COVID-19.

The chain couples TRBV11-1 to TRBJ1-4; 8 bases align to TRBD1. The CDR3 totals 13 residues. J lost 8 bases, V lost 8 bases, and 7 bases had no gene match. Germline V gene lookup returns CDR1 SGHAT and CDR2 FQDESV (reference sequence). The CDR3 nucleotides read TGTGCCAGCGCGGCAGGGGGCCGGGAAAAACTGTTTTTT. Protein sequence: CASAAGGREKLFF.

This chain links TRBV3-1 (or the pseudogene TRBV3-2) with TRBJ2-3; perhaps TRBD2 as D (6 bases). The CDR3 extends over 16 amino acids. The germline V gene has CDR1 LGHDT and CDR2 YNNKEL (reference sequence). Trimming shortened V by 4 bases and J by 0 bases, and 14 bases separated the two germline ends. The CDR3 here is CASSPGWGGSTDTQYF. In DNA, the CDR3 is TGTGCCAGCAGCCCAGGGTGGGGAGGTAGCACAGATACGCAGTATTTT.

The chain joins TRBV30 to TRBJ1-5, with unresolved D. The V gene's germline CDR1 is GTSNPN and CDR2 SVGIG (reference sequence). V gave up 1 base and J gave up 2 bases, with 15 bases separating them. This CDR3 comprises 16 residues. Here the CDR3 DNA reads TGTGCCTGGAGTGCATTTTGGCCCGGGGGCAATCAGCCCCAGCATTTT. Protein sequence: CAWSAFWPGGNQPQHF.

Only one count was recorded for this clone. The V and J genes are TRBV5-1 and TRBJ1-3; a possible D gene is TRBD1 (6 bases). Germline values: CDR1 SGHRS, CDR2 YFSETQ. Trimming pared 4 bases from V and 2 bases from J, leaving 16 bases between. The CDR3 has 16 residues. The CDR3 DNA is TGCGCCAGCAGCCCGTTGGGGGGGCAAACTGGAAACACCATATATTTT. Translated, it gives CASSPLGGQTGNTIYF.

The V call is TRBV2, the J call TRBJ1-5; a possible D gene is TRBD1 (6 bases). CDR1 and CDR2 (germline): SNHLY, FYNNEI. Trimming left V 5 bases short and J 7 bases short, with 15 bases between. The CDR3 extends over 14 amino acids. The CDR3 protein is CASSFAGVGQPQHF. The CDR3 bases are TGTGCCAGCAGTTTCGCAGGGGTCGGGCAGCCCCAGCATTTT.

This chain uses TRBV2 with TRBJ2-7; 11 bases map to TRBD1. The V gene's germline CDR1 is SNHLY and CDR2 FYNNEI. J gave up 9 bases and V 4 bases, and 11 bases lay outside the gene matches. This CDR3 contains 15 residues. The CDR3 nucleotides read TGTGCCAGCAGTGTGGTGGGACAGGGGGTTTTCGCGCAGTACTTC. It codes for CASSVVGQGVFAQYF.

The chain joins TRBV5-1 to TRBJ2-1; 8 bases are shared with TRBD1. The J segment lost 12 bases and the V segment lost 2 bases, leaving 1 base of the junction unmatched. Germline-derived CDR1 and CDR2 are SGHRS and YFSETQ. This CDR3 is built from 11 residues. The CDR3 loop is CASSFTGGQFF. The CDR3 DNA follows: TGCGCCAGCAGCTTTACAGGGGGGCAGTTCTTC.

This chain uses TRBV30 with TRBJ1-4; D may be TRBD1 (6 bases). The CDR3 loop spans 11 amino acids. CDR1 and CDR2 (germline): GTSNPN, SVGIG (reference sequence). Between the trimmed V and J ends, which lost 5 bases and 11 bases, there was a span of 12 bases. The CDR3 sequence is CAWGDNLKLFF. Written as DNA, the CDR3 is TGTGCCTGGGGGGACAATCTGAAACTGTTTTTT.

The chain combines TRBV6-2 or TRBV6-3 with TRBJ2-7; D is possibly TRBD2 (5 bases). Germline V gene sequence: CDR1 MNHEY, CDR2 SVGEGT. This CDR3 region has 15 residues. V was trimmed by 3 bases and J by 5 bases, leaving 17 bases between them. The CDR3 here is CASSYSGSEGHEQYF. The DNA for the CDR3 is TGTGCCAGCAGTTATTCGGGATCTGAGGGCCACGAGCAGTACTTC.

The rearrangement joins TRBV19 to TRBJ1-2, with unresolved D. V lost 5 bases and J lost 0, with 7 bases in between. The V gene's germline CDR1 is LNHDA and CDR2 SQIVND (reference sequence). The CDR3 has 13 amino acids. CDR3 nucleotides: TGTGCCAGTAGTTTCCTATCTAACTATGGCTACACCTTC. It is translated as CASSFLSNYGYTF.

The count of this clone is one. The V and J genes are TRBV18 and TRBJ2-1; 7 bases are shared with TRBD2. The length of the CDR3 is 15 residues. The V segment lost 0 bases and the J segment 7 bases; nucleotides outside the gene matches: 6. In germline, CDR1 is KGHSH, CDR2 LQKENI. The CDR3 region has the DNA TGTGCCAGCTCACCACCGGTGAGCGGGGCTAATGAGCAGTTCTTC. Its protein product is CASSPPVSGANEQFF. Supplemented by reference TRBV18 and TRBJ2-1, the full variable domain reads NAGVMQNPRHLVRRRGQEARLRCSPMKGHSHVYWYRQLPEEGLKFMVYLQKENIIDESGMPKERFSAEFPKEGPSILRIQQVVRGDSAAYFCASSPPVSGANEQFFGPGTRLTVL.